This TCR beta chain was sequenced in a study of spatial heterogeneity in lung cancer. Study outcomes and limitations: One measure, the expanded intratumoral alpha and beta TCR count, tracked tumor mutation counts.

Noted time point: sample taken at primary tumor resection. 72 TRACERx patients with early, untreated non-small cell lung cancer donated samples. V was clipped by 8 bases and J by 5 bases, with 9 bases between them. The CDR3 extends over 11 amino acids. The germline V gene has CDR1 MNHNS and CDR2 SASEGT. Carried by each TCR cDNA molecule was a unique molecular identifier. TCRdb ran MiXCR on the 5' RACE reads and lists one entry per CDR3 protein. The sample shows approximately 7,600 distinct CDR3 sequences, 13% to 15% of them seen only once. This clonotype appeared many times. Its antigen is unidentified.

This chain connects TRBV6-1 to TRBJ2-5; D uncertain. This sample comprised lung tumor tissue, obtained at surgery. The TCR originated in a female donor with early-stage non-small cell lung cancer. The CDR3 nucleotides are TGTGCCAGCTACAGACGGGAGACCCAGTACTTC. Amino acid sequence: CASYRRETQYF.